These 22 T cell receptor beta chains share one sample of origin, sequenced in a study of T cells in Graves' hyperthyroidism and ophthalmopathy. The CDR3 regions of TCR beta were amplified from RNA transcripts. A set of HTBI primers served as the primers for a first-round RT-PCR of the TCR CDR3. From the multiplex PCR reads, TCRdb called clonotypes with MiXCR, one entry per CDR3 protein. Of 400,000 to 450,000 distinct CDR3 sequences listed, roughly 14% were seen once; the top ten hold about 13%. The sample was blood. The receptors come from a man aged 18 to 30 with Graves' ophthalmopathy.

Ten or more counts support this clonotype. The chain carries TRBV3-1 and TRBJ1-2, with D unresolved. The CDR3 has 13 amino acids. With 4 bases removed from V and 4 bases from J, the gap between germline ends came to 10 bases. Germline V gene lookup returns CDR1 LGHDT and CDR2 YNNKEL (reference sequence). The CDR3 loop is CASSPDGPYGYTF. CDR3 in DNA: TGTGCCAGCAGCCCGGACGGACCCTATGGCTACACCTTC.

V usage is TRBV7-8 and J usage is TRBJ1-6; tentatively, D is TRBD1 (5 bases). The length of the CDR3 is 15 residues. Germline V CDR1 and CDR2: SGHVS, FQNEAQ. V shed 1 base and J shed 6 bases, with 10 bases lying between them. The CDR3 loop is CASSLEGAVNSPLHF. The CDR3 DNA is TGTGCCAGCAGCTTAGAAGGGGCGGTTAATTCACCCCTCCACTTT.

This clonotype was detected ten times or more. The chain couples TRBV28 to TRBJ2-7, with a tentative D call TRBD2 (5 bases). V lost 8 bases and J lost 3, with 14 bases in between. CDR3 length: 13 amino acids. Germline V lookup: CDR1 MDHEN, CDR2 SYDVKM. Here the CDR3 DNA reads TGTGCCAGCCGGACCGGAGGATTCTACGAGCAGTACTTC. It codes for CASRTGGFYEQYF.

This clonotype was detected many times. The chain combines TRBV3-1 with TRBJ2-5, with 11 bases lining up with TRBD1. CDR3 length: 16 amino acids. V shed 3 bases and J 1 base; nucleotides not matched to a gene: 4. Germline V CDR1 and CDR2: LGHDT, YNNKEL (reference sequence). Here the CDR3 DNA reads TGTGCCAGCAGCCAGCCTGGGACAGGGGGCCAAGAGACCCAGTACTTC. Its translation is CASSQPGTGGQETQYF.

In regard to this clonotype: A much bigger clone sits one base away, suggesting this may be a read error. The rearrangement uses TRBV12-3 or TRBV12-4 and TRBJ2-7, with D uncertain. The better agreement between TRBJ2-1 and the DNA end casts doubt on the J call. The CDR3 is made up of 14 amino acids. CDR3 loop: CASSDLGLTYEQFF. CDR3 bases: TGTGCCAGCAGTGACTTGGGGTTAACCTACGAGCAGTTCTTC.

In this sample, this clonotype turned up a few times. The chain carries TRBV11-1 and TRBJ1-6, with 9 bases aligning to TRBD1. The CDR3 length is 13 residues. Unmatched junction bases numbered 6, after V lost 8 bases and J lost 10 bases. Germline V gene sequence: CDR1 SGHAT, CDR2 FQDESV (reference sequence). CDR3 in DNA: TGTGCCAGCCAGGACAGGGGAGTGTCACCCCTCCACTTT. This codes for CASQDRGVSPLHF.

This clonotype was seen at least ten times. The chain carries TRBV6-7 and TRBJ1-2, with TRBD1 matching over 9 bases. TRBV6-7 belongs to the ORF category, with a function that is uncertain. CDR3 length equals 14 residues. V lost 3 bases, J lost 7 bases, and 6 bases stayed unmatched. The CDR3 bases are TGTGCCAGCAGTTATCTTACAGGGGGCTCTGGCTACACCTTC. As protein: CASSYLTGGSGYTF.

In this sample, this clonotype turned up a few times. Sequence at one end of the junction differs from germline and may be a read error. The rearrangement joins TRBV27 to TRBJ2-5; D unresolved. Germline V gene sequence: CDR1 MNHEY, CDR2 SMNVEV (reference sequence). The CDR3 spans 14 residues. This chain's CDR3 is CAGSLGTNGETQYF. The CDR3 DNA reads as TGTGCCGGCAGTTTGGGTACAAATGGGGAGACCCAGTACTTC.

This clonotype turned up a few times. V and J are TRBV19 and TRBJ2-1, with TRBD2 identical over 12 bases. The CDR3 length is 16 residues. Germline trimming cut 0 bases from V and 10 bases from J; bases unmatched to any gene: 7. Germline CDR1 LNHDA, CDR2 SQIVND (reference sequence). CDR3 nucleotide sequence: TGTGCCAGTAGTATAGACCTAGCGGGGGGGGTTTGGGAGCAGTTCTTC. This encodes CASSIDLAGGVWEQFF.

The gene calls are TRBV19 and TRBJ2-6; D remains unclear. V was trimmed by 5 bases and J by 2 bases, leaving 7 bases between them. This CDR3 comprises 14 residues. Germline assignment: CDR1 LNHDA and CDR2 SQIVND (reference sequence). The CDR3 loop reads CASSRVAGANVLTF. The CDR3 coding sequence is TGTGCCAGTAGTCGGGTCGCTGGGGCCAACGTCCTGACTTTC.

Details on this clonotype: A much larger clonotype is one base distant, so this may be a read error. This chain joins TRBV5-1 and TRBJ2-1, with D maybe TRBD2 (6 bases). CDR3 length: 15 amino acids. Trimming took off 0 bases at V and 13 bases at J, with 20 bases between the two ends. The germline V gene has CDR1 SGHRS and CDR2 YFSETQ. In DNA form, the CDR3 reads TGCGCCAGCAGCTTGGGAACTGCCACCCGGGAGACCCAGTTCTTC. Residues: CASSLGTATRETQFF.

This clonotype was counted many times. The chain carries TRBV5-6 and TRBJ1-2, with D possibly being TRBD1 (6 bases). Between the trimmed V and J ends, which lost 0 bases and 6 bases, there was a span of 12 bases. Germline CDR1 is SGHDT and CDR2 is YYEEEE. The CDR3 is 14 residues long. The CDR3 DNA sequence: TGTGCCAGCAGCTTGGCCATGGGGGCAGATGGCTACACCTTC. This encodes CASSLAMGADGYTF.

In this sample, this clonotype turned up a few times. This could be a read error, since a much larger clone is one nucleotide away. This rearrangement joins TRBV20-1 to TRBJ1-2, with D hard to call. The germline CDR1 and CDR2 sequences are DFQATT and SNEGSKA (reference sequence). The CDR3 is made up of 12 amino acids. Trimming removed 3 bases at V and 10 bases at J, with 15 bases between. The CDR3 sequence is CSASPTPEDYTF. Here the CDR3 DNA reads TGCAGTGCTAGCCCCACCCCCGAGGACTACACCTTC.

This rearrangement joins TRBV3-1 to TRBJ1-6; 7 bases align to TRBD1. Germline V gene sequence: CDR1 LGHDT, CDR2 YNNKEL (reference sequence). The ends lost 1 base at V and 11 bases at J; junction bases unmatched: 5. The CDR3 spans 14 residues. CDR3 amino acids: CASSQGQGGTPLHF. CDR3 DNA: TGTGCCAGCAGCCAAGGGCAGGGGGGGACACCCCTCCACTTT.

This clonotype was picked up many times. The chain combines TRBV20-1 with TRBJ2-1; 8 bases match TRBD2. Germline V gene data show CDR1 as DFQATT and CDR2 as SNEGSKA (reference sequence). Trimming cost V 3 bases and J 2 bases; bases outside gene matches: 0. This CDR3 region has 13 residues. The CDR3 loop is CSASGGAYNEQFF. In nucleotides, the CDR3 is TGCAGTGCTAGCGGGGGGGCCTACAATGAGCAGTTCTTC.

At least ten counts were recorded for this clonotype. The chain joins TRBV5-1 to TRBJ2-7; TRBD1 might be the D (6 bases). Germline CDR1 SGHRS, CDR2 YFSETQ. The CDR3 loop spans 13 amino acids. V was cut by 4 bases and J by 6 bases, with 14 bases left in between. As DNA, the CDR3 is TGCGCCAGCAGCAGAATTGGACAGAGCGAGCAGTACTTC. This translates into CASSRIGQSEQYF.

This clonotype was detected a few times. This chain uses TRBV5-1 with TRBJ2-5; 8 nucleotides match TRBD1. V lost 7 bases, J lost 7 bases, and 9 bases stayed unmatched. The germline V gene encodes CDR1 SGHRS and CDR2 YFSETQ. CDR3 size: 13 residues. CDR3 in DNA: TGCGCCAGCGGTGAGGACAGGGAAGGGACCCAGTACTTC. This sequence encodes CASGEDREGTQYF.

Ten or more counts support this clonotype. The V gene is TRBV6-5, the J gene TRBJ2-7; the D is unclear. The CDR3 contains 14 residues. Germline assignment: CDR1 MNHEY and CDR2 SVGAGI. V was pared by 2 bases and J by 0 bases, with 8 bases between. The CDR3 protein is CASSYMVDSYEQYF. CDR3 coding DNA: TGTGCCAGCAGTTACATGGTAGACTCCTACGAGCAGTACTTC.

This clonotype was recorded at least ten times. This chain joins TRBV7-9 and TRBJ2-7; 10 bases align to TRBD2. With V trimmed by 5 bases and J by 2 bases, 6 bases remained unmatched. Germline CDR1 reads SEHNR; CDR2 reads FQNEAQ (reference sequence). The CDR3 is made up of 15 amino acids. The CDR3 loop is CASSVGTSVPYEQYF. The CDR3 DNA reads TGTGCCAGCAGCGTAGGGACTAGCGTACCCTACGAGCAGTACTTC.

This clonotype was found many times. Here the CDR3 reads CASSLGRVNEKLFF. The CDR3 bases are TGCGCCAGCAGCCTAGGGAGAGTTAATGAAAAACTGTTTTTT. J is TRBJ1-4 and V is TRBV5-1; D ambiguous. V shed 4 bases and J shed 4 bases, with 11 bases lying between them. The CDR3 is made up of 14 amino acids. Per the germline V gene, CDR1 is SGHRS and CDR2 is YFSETQ.

This clonotype was recorded at least ten times. The V and J genes are TRBV7-6 and TRBJ2-1; D call uncertain. The V gene's germline CDR1 is SGHVS and CDR2 FNYEAQ. CDR3 size: 12 residues. V was shortened by 5 bases and J by 7 bases, with 9 bases between the two germline ends. As DNA, the CDR3 is TGTGCCAGCAGCCCGGACCCAAATGAGCAGTTCTTC. This sequence encodes CASSPDPNEQFF.

This clonotype was recorded at least ten times. This chain uses TRBV18 with TRBJ1-5; perhaps TRBD1 as D (5 bases). This CDR3 region has 15 residues. The germline V and J ends were trimmed by 2 bases and 7 bases, with 15 bases remaining between them. The germline CDR1 and CDR2 sequences are KGHSH and LQKENI. CDR3 protein: CASSPNTGLGQPQHF. Written as DNA, the CDR3 is TGTGCCAGCTCACCAAATACAGGCCTCGGCCAGCCCCAGCATTTT.